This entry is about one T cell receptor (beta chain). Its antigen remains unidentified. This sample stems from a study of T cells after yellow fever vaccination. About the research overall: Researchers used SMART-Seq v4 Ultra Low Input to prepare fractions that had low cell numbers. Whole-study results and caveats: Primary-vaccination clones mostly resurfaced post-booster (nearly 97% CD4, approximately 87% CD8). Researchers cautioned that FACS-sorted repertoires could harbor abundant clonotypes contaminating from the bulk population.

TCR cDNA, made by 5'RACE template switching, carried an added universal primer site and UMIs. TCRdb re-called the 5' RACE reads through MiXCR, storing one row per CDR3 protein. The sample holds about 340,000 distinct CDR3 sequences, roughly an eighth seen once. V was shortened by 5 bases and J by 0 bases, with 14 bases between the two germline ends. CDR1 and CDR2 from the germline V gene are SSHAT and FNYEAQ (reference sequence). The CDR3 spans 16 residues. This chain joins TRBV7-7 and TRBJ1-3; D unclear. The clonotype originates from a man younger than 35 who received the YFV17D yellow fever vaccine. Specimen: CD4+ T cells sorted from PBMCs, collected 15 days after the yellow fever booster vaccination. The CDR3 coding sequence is TGTGCCAGCAGCCCCTGGGTCCCGGACTCTGGAAACACCATATATTTT. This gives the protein CASSPWVPDSGNTIYF.